This T cell receptor (beta chain) came from a study of shared clonotypes between healthy human individuals. Positively selected for CCR7, the CD45RO-negative cells used as naive CD8 cells excluded terminally differentiated effector memory CD45RA+ cells. Sequenced by immunoSEQ multiplex PCR; TCRdb stores in-frame clones only, minus some. The repertoire has more than 2 million clones, about 95% of them found once; the top ten carry about 1.1%. The V gene's germline CDR1 is LNHDA and CDR2 SQIVND (reference sequence). This CDR3 spans 16 amino acids. Germline trimming cut 0 bases from V and 5 bases from J; bases unmatched to any gene: 4. As for this clone: Its specificity is not known.

Findings of the study overall: Sharing across four donors was seen in 4% to 6.5% of naive CD4 clonotypes. The researchers took only blood, and tissue repertoires probably look different.

The material sequenced was naive CD8+ T cells sorted from blood. The origin of this receptor is a man aged 18 to 35 in good health. The J gene is TRBJ2-5, the V gene TRBV19; 12 bases agree with TRBD2. The CDR3 sequence is CASSIDGLAGWETQYF. The DNA of the CDR3 is TGTGCCAGTAGTATAGACGGACTAGCGGGGTGGGAGACCCAGTACTTC.